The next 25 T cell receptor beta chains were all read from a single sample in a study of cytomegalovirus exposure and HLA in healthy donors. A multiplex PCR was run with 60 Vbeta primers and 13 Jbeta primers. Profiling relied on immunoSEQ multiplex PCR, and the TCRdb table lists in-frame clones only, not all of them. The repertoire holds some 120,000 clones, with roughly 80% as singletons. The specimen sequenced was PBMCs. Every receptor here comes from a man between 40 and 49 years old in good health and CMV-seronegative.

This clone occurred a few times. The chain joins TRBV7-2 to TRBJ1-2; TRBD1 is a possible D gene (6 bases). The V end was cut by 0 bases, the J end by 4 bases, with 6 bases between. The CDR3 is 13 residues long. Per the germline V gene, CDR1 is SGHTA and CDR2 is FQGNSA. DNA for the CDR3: TGTGCCAGCAGCTTAGCGGACAGCTATGGCTACACCTTC. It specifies CASSLADSYGYTF.

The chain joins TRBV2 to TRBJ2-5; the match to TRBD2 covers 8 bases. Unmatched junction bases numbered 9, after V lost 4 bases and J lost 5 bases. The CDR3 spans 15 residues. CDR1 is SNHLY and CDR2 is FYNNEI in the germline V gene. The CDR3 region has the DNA TGTGCCAGCAGTGGGACTAGCTCCCCGGGGGAGACCCAGTACTTC. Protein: CASSGTSSPGETQYF.

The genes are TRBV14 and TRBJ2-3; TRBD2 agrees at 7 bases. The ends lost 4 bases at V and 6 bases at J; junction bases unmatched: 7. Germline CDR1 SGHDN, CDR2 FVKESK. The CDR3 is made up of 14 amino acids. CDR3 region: CASSRAGDPDTQYF. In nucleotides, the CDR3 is TGTGCCAGCAGCCGGGCGGGGGACCCCGATACGCAGTATTTT.

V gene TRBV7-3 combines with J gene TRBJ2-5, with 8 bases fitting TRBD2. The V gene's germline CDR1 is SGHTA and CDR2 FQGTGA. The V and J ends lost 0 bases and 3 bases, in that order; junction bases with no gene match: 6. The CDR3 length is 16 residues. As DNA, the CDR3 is TGTGCCAGCAGCTTAACTAGCGGGACCTACGAAGAGACCCAGTACTTC. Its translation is CASSLTSGTYEETQYF.

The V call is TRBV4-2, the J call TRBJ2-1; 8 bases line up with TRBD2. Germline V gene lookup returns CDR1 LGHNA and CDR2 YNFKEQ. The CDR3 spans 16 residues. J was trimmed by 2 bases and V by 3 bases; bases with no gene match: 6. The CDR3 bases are TGTGCCAGCAGCCACCTCAGCGGGAGTGCCTACAATGAGCAGTTCTTC. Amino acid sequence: CASSHLSGSAYNEQFF.

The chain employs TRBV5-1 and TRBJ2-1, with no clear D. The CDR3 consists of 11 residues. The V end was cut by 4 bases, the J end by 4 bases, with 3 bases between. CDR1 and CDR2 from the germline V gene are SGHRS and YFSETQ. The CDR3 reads CASSQYNEQFF. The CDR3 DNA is TGCGCCAGCAGCCAGTACAATGAGCAGTTCTTC. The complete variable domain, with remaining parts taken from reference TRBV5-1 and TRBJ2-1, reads KAGVTQTPRYLIKTRGQQVTLSCSPISGHRSVSWYQQTPGQGLQFLFEYFSETQRNKGNFPGRFSGRQFSNSRSEMNVSTLELGDSALYLCASSQYNEQFFGPGTRLTVL.

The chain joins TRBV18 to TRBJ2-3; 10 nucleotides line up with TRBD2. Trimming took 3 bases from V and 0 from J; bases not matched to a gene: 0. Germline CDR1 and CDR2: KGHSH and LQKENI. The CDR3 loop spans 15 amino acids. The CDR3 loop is CASSPTSGSTDTQYF. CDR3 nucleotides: TGTGCCAGCTCACCGACTAGCGGGAGCACAGATACGCAGTATTTT. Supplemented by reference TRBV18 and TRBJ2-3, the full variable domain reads NAGVMQNPRHLVRRRGQEARLRCSPMKGHSHVYWYRQLPEEGLKFMVYLQKENIIDESGMPKERFSAEFPKEGPSILRIQQVVRGDSAAYFCASSPTSGSTDTQYFGPGTRLTVL.

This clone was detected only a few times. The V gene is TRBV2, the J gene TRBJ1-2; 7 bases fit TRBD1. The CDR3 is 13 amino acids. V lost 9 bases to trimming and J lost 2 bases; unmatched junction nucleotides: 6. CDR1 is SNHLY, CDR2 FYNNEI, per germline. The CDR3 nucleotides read TGTGCCAGTCTTGAGACAGGGAACTATGGCTACACCTTC. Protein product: CASLETGNYGYTF. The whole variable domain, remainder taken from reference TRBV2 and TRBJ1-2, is EPEVTQTPSHQVTQMGQEVILRCVPISNHLYFYWYRQILGQKVEFLVSFYNNEISEKSEIFDDQFSVERPDGSNFTLKIRSTKLEDSAMYFCASLETGNYGYTFGSGTRLTVV.

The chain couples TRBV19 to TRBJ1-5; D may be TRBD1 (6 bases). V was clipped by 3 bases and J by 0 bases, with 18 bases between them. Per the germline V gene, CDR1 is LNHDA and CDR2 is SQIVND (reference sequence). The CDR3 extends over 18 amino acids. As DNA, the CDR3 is TGTGCCAGTAGTATGCCCTTGGGGGCGGATTATAGCAATCAGCCCCAGCATTTT. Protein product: CASSMPLGADYSNQPQHF.

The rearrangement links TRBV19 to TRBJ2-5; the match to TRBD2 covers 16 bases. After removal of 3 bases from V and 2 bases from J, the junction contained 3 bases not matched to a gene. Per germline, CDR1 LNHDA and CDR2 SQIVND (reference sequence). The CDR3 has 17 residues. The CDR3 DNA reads TGTGCCAGTAGTATTGGGGGACTAGCGGGAGGGCAAGAGACCCAGTACTTC. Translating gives CASSIGGLAGGQETQYF. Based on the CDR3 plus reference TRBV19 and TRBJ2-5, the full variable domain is DGGITQSPKYLFRKEGQNVTLSCEQNLNHDAMYWYRQDPGQGLRLIYYSQIVNDFQKGDIAEGYSVSREKKESFPLTVTSAQKNPTAFYLCASSIGGLAGGQETQYFGPGTRLLVL.

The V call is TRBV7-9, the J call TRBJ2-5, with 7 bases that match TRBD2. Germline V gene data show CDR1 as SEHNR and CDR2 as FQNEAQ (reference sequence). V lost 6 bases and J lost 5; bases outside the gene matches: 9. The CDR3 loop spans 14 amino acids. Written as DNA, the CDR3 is TGTGCCAGCAGATTTGCGGGAGAGGGGGAGACCCAGTACTTC. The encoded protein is CASRFAGEGETQYF. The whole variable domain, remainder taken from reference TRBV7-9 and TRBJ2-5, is DTGVSQNPRHKITKRGQNVTFRCDPISEHNRLYWYRQTLGQGPEFLTYFQNEAQLEKSRLLSDRFSAERPKGSFSTLEIQRTEQGDSAMYLCASRFAGEGETQYFGPGTRLLVL.

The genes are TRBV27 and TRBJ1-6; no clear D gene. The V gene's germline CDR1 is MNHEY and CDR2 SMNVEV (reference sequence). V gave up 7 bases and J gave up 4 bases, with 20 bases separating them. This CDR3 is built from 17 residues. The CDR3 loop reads CASTPSLRVDYNSPLHF. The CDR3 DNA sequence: TGTGCCAGCACCCCCTCCTTACGAGTTGATTATAATTCACCCCTCCACTTT.

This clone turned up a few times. CDR3 amino acids: CAITPTGGAGGYTF. Here the CDR3 DNA reads TGTGCCATCACTCCGACAGGGGGCGCGGGGGGCTACACCTTC. This chain uses TRBV10-3 with TRBJ1-2, with 10 positions matching TRBD1. The V gene's germline CDR1 is ENHRY and CDR2 SYGVKD. The CDR3 totals 14 residues. J was trimmed by 8 bases and V by 7 bases; bases with no gene match: 10.

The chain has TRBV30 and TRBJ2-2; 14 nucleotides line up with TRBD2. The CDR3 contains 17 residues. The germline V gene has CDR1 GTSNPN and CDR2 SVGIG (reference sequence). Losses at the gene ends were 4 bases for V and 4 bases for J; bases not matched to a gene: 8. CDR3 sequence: CAWTRTSGRIVTGELFF. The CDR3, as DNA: TGTGCCTGGACCCGGACTAGCGGGAGGATTGTCACCGGGGAGCTGTTTTTT.

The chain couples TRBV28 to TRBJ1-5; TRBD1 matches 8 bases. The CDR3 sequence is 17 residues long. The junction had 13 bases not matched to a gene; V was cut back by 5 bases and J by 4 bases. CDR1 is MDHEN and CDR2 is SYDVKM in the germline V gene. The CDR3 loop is CASSGIDRGLFNQPQHF. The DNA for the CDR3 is TGTGCCAGCAGTGGGATTGACAGGGGCCTATTTAATCAGCCCCAGCATTTT.

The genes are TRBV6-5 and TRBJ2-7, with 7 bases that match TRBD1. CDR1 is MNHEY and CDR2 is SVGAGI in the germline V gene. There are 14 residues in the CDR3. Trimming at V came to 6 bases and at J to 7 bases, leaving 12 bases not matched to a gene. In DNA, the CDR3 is TGTGCCAGCAGACACAGGGGCACCCTTCGGGAGCAGTACTTC. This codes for CASRHRGTLREQYF.

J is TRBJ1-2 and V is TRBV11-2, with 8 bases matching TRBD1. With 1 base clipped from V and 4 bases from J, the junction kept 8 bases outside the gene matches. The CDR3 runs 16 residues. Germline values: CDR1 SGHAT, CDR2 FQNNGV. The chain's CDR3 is CASSLGARGLGYGYTF. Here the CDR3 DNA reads TGTGCCAGCAGCTTAGGAGCCAGGGGGCTTGGCTATGGCTACACCTTC.

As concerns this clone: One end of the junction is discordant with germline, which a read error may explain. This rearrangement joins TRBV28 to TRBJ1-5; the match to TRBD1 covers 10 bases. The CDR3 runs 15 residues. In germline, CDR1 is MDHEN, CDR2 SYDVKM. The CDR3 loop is CASSLSTGGNQHQHF. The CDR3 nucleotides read TGTGCCAGCAGTTTATCGACAGGGGGCAATCAGCACCAGCATTTT.

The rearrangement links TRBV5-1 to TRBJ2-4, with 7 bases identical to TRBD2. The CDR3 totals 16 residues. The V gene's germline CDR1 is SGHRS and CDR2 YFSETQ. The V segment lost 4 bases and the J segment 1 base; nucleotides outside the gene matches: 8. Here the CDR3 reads CASSSGITEAKNIQYF. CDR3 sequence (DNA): TGCGCCAGCAGCAGCGGGATAACTGAGGCCAAAAACATTCAGTACTTC.

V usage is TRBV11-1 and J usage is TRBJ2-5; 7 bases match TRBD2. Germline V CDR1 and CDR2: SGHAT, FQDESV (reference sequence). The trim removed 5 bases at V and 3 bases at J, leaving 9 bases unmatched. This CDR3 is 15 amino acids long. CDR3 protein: CASSPPWLAEETQYF. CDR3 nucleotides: TGTGCCAGCAGCCCCCCATGGCTAGCGGAAGAGACCCAGTACTTC.

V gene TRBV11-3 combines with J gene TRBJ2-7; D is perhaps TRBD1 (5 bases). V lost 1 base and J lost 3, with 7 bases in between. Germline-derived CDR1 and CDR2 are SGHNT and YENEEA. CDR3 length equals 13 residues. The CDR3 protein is CASSLATGYEQYF. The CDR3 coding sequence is TGTGCCAGCAGCTTAGCCACAGGCTACGAGCAGTACTTC.

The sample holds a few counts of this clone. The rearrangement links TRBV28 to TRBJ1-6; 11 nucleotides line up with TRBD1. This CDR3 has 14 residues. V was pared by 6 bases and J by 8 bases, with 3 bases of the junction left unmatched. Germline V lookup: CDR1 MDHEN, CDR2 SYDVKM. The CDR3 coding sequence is TGTGCCAGCAGCAGGACAGGGGGCGATTCACCCCTCCACTTT. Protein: CASSRTGGDSPLHF.

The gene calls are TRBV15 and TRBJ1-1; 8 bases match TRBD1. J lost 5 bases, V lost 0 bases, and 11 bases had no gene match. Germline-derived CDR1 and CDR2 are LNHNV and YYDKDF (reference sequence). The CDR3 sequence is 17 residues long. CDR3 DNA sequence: TGTGCCACCAGCAGAGATCAGGGCAGGGGGCAGGTTACTGAAGCTTTCTTT. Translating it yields CATSRDQGRGQVTEAFF.

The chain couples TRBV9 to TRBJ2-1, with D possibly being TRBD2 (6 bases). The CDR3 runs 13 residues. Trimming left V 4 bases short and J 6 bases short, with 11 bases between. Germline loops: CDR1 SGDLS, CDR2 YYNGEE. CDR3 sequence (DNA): TGTGCCAGCAGCACGGGACTTTCCAATGAGCAGTTCTTC. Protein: CASSTGLSNEQFF.

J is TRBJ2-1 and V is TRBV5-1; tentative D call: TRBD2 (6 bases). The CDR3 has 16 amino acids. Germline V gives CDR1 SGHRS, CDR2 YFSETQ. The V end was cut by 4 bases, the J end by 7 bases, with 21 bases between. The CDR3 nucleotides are TGCGCCAGCAGCCGCCCAATAGCGGAAGCCAGAAATGAGCAGTTCTTC. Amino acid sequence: CASSRPIAEARNEQFF.